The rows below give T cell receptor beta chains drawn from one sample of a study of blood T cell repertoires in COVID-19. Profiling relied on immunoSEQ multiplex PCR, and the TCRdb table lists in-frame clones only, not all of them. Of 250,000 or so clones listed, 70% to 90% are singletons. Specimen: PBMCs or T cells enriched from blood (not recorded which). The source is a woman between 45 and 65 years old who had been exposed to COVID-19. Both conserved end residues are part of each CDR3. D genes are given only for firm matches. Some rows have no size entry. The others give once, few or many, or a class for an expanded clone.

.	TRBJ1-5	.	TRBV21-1	TGTGCCAGCAGCAAGCCGGGCAATCAGCCCCAGCATTTT	CASSKPGNQPQHF
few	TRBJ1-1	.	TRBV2	TGTGCCAGCAGTGCCAACAAGAACCCTGAAGCTTTCTTT	CASSANKNPEAFF
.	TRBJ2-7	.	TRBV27	TGTGCCAGCAGTTTGCGCGGGAAGGAGCAGTACTTC	CASSLRGKEQYF
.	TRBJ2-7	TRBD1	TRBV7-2	TGTGCCAGCAGCCGGGACAGGACAGACGAGCAGTACTTC	CASSRDRTDEQYF
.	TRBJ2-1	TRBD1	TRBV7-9	TGTGCCAGCAGCTTGCGTCGACAGGGACCCCTAGGAGGCTACAATGAGCAGTTCTTC	CASSLRRQGPLGGYNEQFF
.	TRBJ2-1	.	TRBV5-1	TGCGCCAGCACCGGGGGACTCTGGGGCAATGAGCAGTTCTTC	CASTGGLWGNEQFF
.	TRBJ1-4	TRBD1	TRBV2	TGTGCCAGCAATTCCCGGACAGGTGGGAATGAAAAACTGTTTTTT	CASNSRTGGNEKLFF
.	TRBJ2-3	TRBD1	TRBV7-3	TGTGCCAGCAGCCCAGTTGGACAGGCCGAGGATACGCAGTATTTT	CASSPVGQAEDTQYF
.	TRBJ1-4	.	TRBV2	TGTGCCAGCAGCTACTCCGGGAGCCCAACCCGAGGGGAAAAACTGTTTTTT	CASSYSGSPTRGEKLFF
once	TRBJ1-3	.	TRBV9	TGTGCCAGCAGCGAGCGGGGGACGAAAGACACCATATATTTT	CASSERGTKDTIYF
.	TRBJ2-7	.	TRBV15	TGTGCCACCAGCAGAGCAGGGGGGAGCTCCTACGAGCAGTACTTC	CATSRAGGSSYEQYF
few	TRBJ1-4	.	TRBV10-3	TGTGCCATCAGTGCGGAGGGAGAAAAACTGTTTTTT	CAISAEGEKLFF
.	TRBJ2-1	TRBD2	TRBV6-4	TGTGCCAGCAGCCTAGCGGGCCTCGGGGAGCAGTTCTTC	CASSLAGLGEQFF
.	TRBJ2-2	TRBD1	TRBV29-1	TGCAGCGTGGACAGGGGGCTTGGCACCGGGGAGCTGTTTTTT	CSVDRGLGTGELFF
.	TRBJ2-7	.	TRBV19	TGTGCCAGTAGTACCCCGAGCTCCTACGAGCAGTACTTC	CASSTPSSYEQYF
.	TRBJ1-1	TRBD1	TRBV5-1	TGCGCCAGCACCTCCACCCCAGGGGGCGCGTTCACTGAAGCTTTCTTT	CASTSTPGGAFTEAFF